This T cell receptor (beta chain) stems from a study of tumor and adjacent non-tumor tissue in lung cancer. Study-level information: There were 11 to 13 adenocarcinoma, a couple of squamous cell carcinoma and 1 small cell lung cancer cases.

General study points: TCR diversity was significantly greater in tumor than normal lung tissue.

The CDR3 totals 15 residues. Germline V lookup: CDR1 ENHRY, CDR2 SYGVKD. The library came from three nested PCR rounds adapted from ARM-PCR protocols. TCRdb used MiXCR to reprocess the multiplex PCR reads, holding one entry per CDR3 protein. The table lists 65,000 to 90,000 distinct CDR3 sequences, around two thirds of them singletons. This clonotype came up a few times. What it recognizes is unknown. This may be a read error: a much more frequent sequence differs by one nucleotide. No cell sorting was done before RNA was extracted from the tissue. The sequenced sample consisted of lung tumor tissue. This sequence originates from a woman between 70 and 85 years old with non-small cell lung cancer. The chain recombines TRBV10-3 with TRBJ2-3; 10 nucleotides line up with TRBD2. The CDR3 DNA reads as TGTGCCATCAGTGGGACTAGCGGCGGGACAGATATGCAGTATTTT. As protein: CAISGTSGGTDMQYF.